The 32 T cell receptor beta chains reported below all come from one sample, sequenced in a study of human T cells and chemical hapten exposure. Sample time point: patch test 1, 2 weeks after DPC sensitization. Treatment of the sample: therapeutic diphenylcyclopropenone sensitization with weekly scalp DPC. TCRdb re-called the RACE reads through MiXCR, storing one row per CDR3 protein. The data contain roughly 180,000 distinct CDR3 sequences, more than 12% of them singletons. Sequences were derived from whole blood, sampled in connection with sensitization to the hapten diphenylcyclopropenone (DPC). These receptors all come from a woman aged 25-40 years with alopecia areata. Some clones in this sample may be carry-over from other donors' samples.

The CDR3 nucleotides read TGTGCCAGCAGCGTAGCTGGGGATAGCGTCGAGACCCAGTACTTC. Protein sequence: CASSVAGDSVETQYF. This chain joins TRBV9 and TRBJ2-5; D possibly corresponds to TRBD2 (5 bases). V lost 0 bases and J lost 5, with 14 bases in between. Germline CDR1 SGDLS, CDR2 YYNGEE. This CDR3 has 15 residues. Drawing the rest from reference TRBV9 and TRBJ2-5, the complete variable domain is DSGVTQTPKHLITATGQRVTLRCSPRSGDLSVYWYQQSLDQGLQFLIQYYNGEERAKGNILERFSAQQFPDLHSELNLSSLELGDSALYFCASSVAGDSVETQYFGPGTRLLVL.

This chain links TRBV2 with TRBJ1-1, with TRBD1 as a possible D gene (6 bases). Trimming stripped 3 bases from V and 4 bases from J, with 9 bases between. Germline V gene sequence: CDR1 SNHLY, CDR2 FYNNEI. This CDR3 contains 13 residues. This CDR3 is CASSDSRGTEAFF. DNA for the CDR3: TGTGCCAGCAGTGATTCCAGGGGCACTGAAGCTTTCTTT.

In this sample, this clonotype turned up many times. This rearrangement joins TRBV28 to TRBJ2-1, with 7 bases identical to TRBD1. Germline V gives CDR1 MDHEN, CDR2 SYDVKM. The CDR3 is 15 amino acids. The V gene end was trimmed by 6 bases and the J gene end by 6 bases; junction bases not matched to a gene: 11. CDR3 DNA sequence: TGTGCCAGCAGATACGACAGGGTATCCATCAATGAGCAGTTCTTC. Translated, it gives CASRYDRVSINEQFF.

This clonotype was seen a few times. The chain uses TRBV6-1 and TRBJ2-1; weak D call: TRBD1 (6 bases). This CDR3 contains 14 residues. Trimming cost V 6 bases and J 6 bases, with 15 bases left between them. Germline V gene sequence: CDR1 MNHNS, CDR2 SASEGT. CDR3 nucleotide sequence: TGTGCCAGCAGGGACAGCCGGGCGGGCAATGAGCAGTTCTTC. It is translated as CASRDSRAGNEQFF.

This clonotype was counted ten times or more. The chain has TRBV7-6 and TRBJ1-3, with 7 bases lining up with TRBD1. The trim removed 5 bases at V and 0 bases at J, leaving 4 bases unmatched. The CDR3 totals 15 residues. Germline CDR1 reads SGHVS; CDR2 reads FNYEAQ. In DNA form, the CDR3 reads TGTGCCAGCAGCCCGGGGACAGACTCTGGAAACACCATATATTTT. As protein: CASSPGTDSGNTIYF. The variable domain in full, with the rest retrieved from reference TRBV7-6 and TRBJ1-3, is GAGVSQSPRYKVTKRGQDVALRCDPISGHVSLYWYRQALGQGPEFLTYFNYEAQQDKSGLPNDRFSAERPEGSISTLTIQRTEQRDSAMYRCASSPGTDSGNTIYFGEGSWLTVV.

This clonotype was seen a few times. The V gene is TRBV28, the J gene TRBJ2-5; D gene uncertain. The germline V gene encodes CDR1 MDHEN and CDR2 SYDVKM. This CDR3 spans 12 amino acids. Between the trimmed V and J ends, which lost 6 bases and 5 bases, there was a span of 10 bases. Written as DNA, the CDR3 is TGTGCCAGCAGGGGGATTAGCGAGACCCAGTACTTC. The encoded protein is CASRGISETQYF.

The sample holds a few counts of this clonotype. The chain's CDR3 is CASSFGVAGRETQYF. CDR3 sequence (DNA): TGTGCCAGCAGCTTTGGAGTAGCGGGGCGAGAGACCCAGTACTTC. The rearrangement joins TRBV11-2 to TRBJ2-5; 8 bases are shared with TRBD2. CDR1 and CDR2 from the germline V gene are SGHAT and FQNNGV. V lost 3 bases to trimming and J lost 4 bases; unmatched junction nucleotides: 7. The CDR3 sequence is 15 residues long.

This clonotype was seen repeatedly, ten times or more. The V call is TRBV12-3 or TRBV12-4, the J call TRBJ1-2; D perhaps matches TRBD1 (5 bases). V was pared by 3 bases and J by 4 bases, with 9 bases between. CDR3 length equals 13 residues. CDR3 bases: TGTGCCAGCAGTTTCCGGGGGGTCTATGGCTACACCTTC. Translation: CASSFRGVYGYTF.

This clonotype was detected once. The chain carries TRBV5-8 and TRBJ2-1; 11 nucleotides align to TRBD2. V gave up 4 bases and J gave up 8 bases; unmatched junction bases: 14. CDR1 and CDR2 (germline): SGHTS, YDEGEE. This CDR3 contains 17 residues. CDR3 loop: CASSQSGGTSGGDEQFF. CDR3 bases: TGTGCCAGCAGCCAAAGTGGCGGGACTAGCGGAGGGGATGAGCAGTTCTTC.

There are many counts of this clonotype. The chain is built from TRBV11-2 and TRBJ1-2; weak D call: TRBD1 (6 bases). The germline V gene has CDR1 SGHAT and CDR2 FQNNGV. The CDR3 consists of 15 residues. Trimming cost V 0 bases and J 1 base, with 9 bases left between them. The CDR3, as DNA: TGTGCCAGCAGCTTAGAGGGCAGGGGTAACTATGGCTACACCTTC. This encodes CASSLEGRGNYGYTF.

The chain is built from TRBV9 and TRBJ2-2; D may correspond to TRBD1 or TRBD2 (5 bases each). This CDR3 has 15 amino acids. Trimming cost V 5 bases and J 2 bases, with 13 bases left between them. Germline V gene sequence: CDR1 SGDLS, CDR2 YYNGEE. The CDR3 is CASSERGLNTGELFF. The CDR3 DNA follows: TGTGCCAGCAGTGAACGGGGCCTCAACACCGGGGAGCTGTTTTTT.

This clonotype was recorded a few times. V usage is TRBV11-2 and J usage is TRBJ1-4, with 7 bases fitting TRBD1. CDR3 length: 13 residues. With 5 bases clipped from V and 7 bases from J, the junction kept 4 bases outside the gene matches. Germline CDR1 reads SGHAT; CDR2 reads FQNNGV. The CDR3 region has the DNA TGTGCCAGCAGCGGGACAGAGCGTGAAAAACTGTTTTTT. It yields the protein CASSGTEREKLFF. Drawing the rest from reference TRBV11-2 and TRBJ1-4, the complete variable domain is EAGVAQSPRYKIIEKRQSVAFWCNPISGHATLYWYQQILGQGPKLLIQFQNNGVVDDSQLPKDRFSAERLKGVDSTLKIQPAKLEDSAVYLCASSGTEREKLFFGSGTQLSVL.

The chain is built from TRBV20-1 and TRBJ2-3; 7 bases align to TRBD2. The V and J ends lost 5 bases and 0 bases, in that order; junction bases with no gene match: 2. The CDR3 spans 13 residues. Germline loops: CDR1 DFQATT, CDR2 SNEGSKA (reference sequence). In nucleotides, the CDR3 is TGCAGTGCTCCCGGGGGGAGCACAGATACGCAGTATTTT. Translation gives CSAPGGSTDTQYF.

This clonotype has a handful of counts. V usage is TRBV18 and J usage is TRBJ2-1; D remains unclear. The CDR3 is made up of 12 amino acids. V lost 2 bases and J 7 bases, leaving 6 bases between the germline ends. From germline, CDR1 is KGHSH and CDR2 LQKENI. CDR3 sequence (DNA): TGTGCCAGCTCACCAGAGGTGAATGAGCAGTTCTTC. Protein: CASSPEVNEQFF.

The chain recombines TRBV19 with TRBJ2-7; D remains unclear. CDR3 length: 13 amino acids. CDR1 and CDR2 (germline): LNHDA, SQIVND (reference sequence). The V gene lost 6 bases and the J gene lost 0 bases, with 9 bases spanning the gap. The CDR3 DNA is TGTGCCAGTAGGCACGCTAGCTCCTACGAGCAGTACTTC. The encoded protein is CASRHASSYEQYF.

In its sample, this clonotype was seen a few times. The CDR3 reads CASSSVAGPMDSIGNTIYF. The CDR3 DNA follows: TGTGCCAGCAGCTCCGTCGCGGGCCCCATGGATTCCATTGGAAACACCATATATTTT. J is TRBJ1-3 and V is TRBV11-3; D remains unclear. Germline V lookup: CDR1 SGHNT, CDR2 YENEEA. V lost 4 bases to trimming and J lost 3 bases, with 25 bases between them. The CDR3 is 19 residues long.

The rearrangement joins TRBV2 to TRBJ2-5; a weak D match, TRBD1 (6 bases). Germline assignment: CDR1 SNHLY and CDR2 FYNNEI. Trimming pared 7 bases from V and 1 base from J, leaving 16 bases between. The CDR3 loop spans 15 amino acids. The CDR3 DNA follows: TGTGCCAGCACCGGACAGACAGACCTCCAAGAGACCCAGTACTTC. It yields the protein CASTGQTDLQETQYF.

A single count supports this clonotype. CDR3 DNA sequence: TGTGCCAGCAGCCAAGTGAGGGACGAATACACTGAAGCTTTCTTT. Residues: CASSQVRDEYTEAFF. The chain combines TRBV3-1 with TRBJ1-1; possibly TRBD1 for D (5 bases). V lost 1 base and J 3 bases, leaving 12 bases between the germline ends. CDR3 length equals 15 residues. CDR1 and CDR2 (germline): LGHDT, YNNKEL (reference sequence).

This clonotype was recorded at least ten times. The V and J genes are TRBV19 and TRBJ2-2; D is possibly TRBD1 (7 bases). V was pared by 9 bases and J by 3 bases, with 8 bases between. The CDR3 covers 12 residues. Germline CDR1 LNHDA, CDR2 SQIVND (reference sequence). CDR3 loop: CASRGDTGELFF. For the CDR3, the DNA is TGTGCCAGCAGGGGGGACACCGGGGAGCTGTTTTTT.

V gene TRBV15 combines with J gene TRBJ1-4; D not resolved. CDR1 is LNHNV, CDR2 YYDKDF, per germline (reference sequence). The CDR3 contains 12 residues. Between the trimmed V and J ends, which lost 1 base and 8 bases, there was a span of 5 bases. Here the CDR3 reads CATSRVNEKLFF. The DNA for the CDR3 is TGTGCCACCAGCAGAGTAAACGAAAAACTGTTTTTT.

This clonotype was found a few times. The rearrangement uses TRBV7-2 and TRBJ2-1, with 10 bases lining up with TRBD2. The CDR3 covers 12 residues. After removal of 4 bases from V and 15 bases from J, the junction contained 6 bases not matched to a gene. Germline CDR1 SGHTA, CDR2 FQGNSA. The CDR3: CASSSSSGSSFF. DNA of the CDR3: TGTGCCAGCAGCTCATCTAGCGGGAGTTCGTTCTTC. Complete variable domain (other parts from reference TRBV7-2 and TRBJ2-1): GAGVSQSPSNKVTEKGKDVELRCDPISGHTALYWYRQSLGQGLEFLIYFQGNSAPDKSGLPSDRFSAERTGGSVSTLTIQRTQQEDSAVYLCASSSSSGSSFFGPGTRLTVL.

This clonotype has a count of ten or more. The chain combines TRBV11-2 with TRBJ2-7; 7 bases are shared with TRBD1. After removal of 5 bases from V and 4 bases from J, the junction contained 17 bases not matched to a gene. Germline lookup yields CDR1 SGHAT and CDR2 FQNNGV. The CDR3 sequence is 17 residues long. The CDR3 coding sequence is TGTGCCAGCAGCCCGATCAATCACAGGGGTCGGGATTACGAGCAGTACTTC. Residues: CASSPINHRGRDYEQYF.

The rearrangement links TRBV20-1 to TRBJ2-3, with TRBD2 identical over 15 bases. CDR3 length: 16 residues. Per the germline V gene, CDR1 is DFQATT and CDR2 is SNEGSKA (reference sequence). J lost 8 bases, V lost 5 bases, and 11 bases had no gene match. CDR3 DNA sequence: TGCAGTGCTCAAGGACTAGCGGGAGGGCCTTCATTTACGCAGTATTTT. This gives the protein CSAQGLAGGPSFTQYF.

This clonotype appeared many times. The chain uses TRBV20-1 and TRBJ2-7, with 8 bases matching TRBD1. CDR1 and CDR2 (germline): DFQATT, SNEGSKA (reference sequence). This CDR3 is built from 14 residues. Germline trimming cut 5 bases from V and 1 base from J; bases unmatched to any gene: 7. CDR3 nucleotides: TGCAGTGCTGATCAGGGGGCGCCTTCCTACGAGCAGTACTTC. It specifies CSADQGAPSYEQYF.

This clonotype was observed many times. The chain employs TRBV5-1 and TRBJ1-1; no firm D call. In germline, CDR1 is SGHRS, CDR2 YFSETQ. Trimming left V 4 bases short and J 1 base short, with 8 bases between. This CDR3 is 13 amino acids long. The CDR3 sequence: CASSRDWNTEAFF. The CDR3 region has the DNA TGCGCCAGCAGCCGAGACTGGAACACTGAAGCTTTCTTT.

The V gene is TRBV29-1, the J gene TRBJ2-3; TRBD2 aligns across 8 bases. With 4 bases clipped from V and 2 bases from J, the junction kept 8 bases outside the gene matches. Germline lookup yields CDR1 SQVTM and CDR2 ANQGSEA. This CDR3 comprises 15 residues. CDR3 in DNA: TGCAGCGTTGGATTTTCTAGCGGGCACACAGATACGCAGTATTTT. Protein product: CSVGFSSGHTDTQYF.

The chain joins TRBV18 to TRBJ1-5; D may be TRBD1 (5 bases). CDR3 size: 15 residues. Germline V lookup: CDR1 KGHSH, CDR2 LQKENI. The ends were cut back, 6 bases at V and 7 bases at J, with 19 bases in the middle. The CDR3 loop is CASSLMEGMGQPQHF. CDR3 in DNA: TGTGCCAGCTCTCTCATGGAGGGGATGGGGCAGCCCCAGCATTTT.

This clonotype was detected many times. The gene calls are TRBV4-1 and TRBJ1-5; the D is unclear. V was trimmed by 0 bases and J by 5 bases, leaving 17 bases between them. The CDR3 spans 17 residues. Looked up from germline, CDR1 is MGHRA and CDR2 is YSYEKL. CDR3 DNA sequence: TGCGCCAGCAGCCAAGATAGAGGGTTCAGCGATGATCAGCCCCAGCATTTT. Protein: CASSQDRGFSDDQPQHF.

This clonotype was seen repeatedly, ten times or more. The gene calls are TRBV6-2 or TRBV6-3 and TRBJ1-2; tentatively, D is TRBD1 (6 bases). V lost 2 bases and J 4 bases, leaving 8 bases between the germline ends. This CDR3 is 13 amino acids long. The germline V gene encodes CDR1 MNHEY and CDR2 SVGEGT. CDR3 DNA sequence: TGTGCCAGCAGTTACACGGACAGCTATGGCTACACCTTC. Its translation: CASSYTDSYGYTF.

This clonotype has more than one count but fewer than ten. The chain employs TRBV29-1 and TRBJ1-1, with 7 positions matching TRBD1. Germline V gene lookup returns CDR1 SQVTM and CDR2 ANQGSEA. This CDR3 region has 12 residues. J was trimmed by 8 bases and V by 5 bases; bases with no gene match: 8. CDR3 loop: CSVLQGFTEAFF. The CDR3 nucleotides are TGCAGCGTTTTACAGGGGTTCACCGAAGCTTTCTTT. The whole variable domain, filled in from reference TRBV29-1 and TRBJ1-1, reads SAVISQKPSRDICQRGTSLTIQCQVDSQVTMMFWYRQQPGQSLTLIATANQGSEATYESGFVIDKFPISRPNLTFSTLTVSNMSPEDSSIYLCSVLQGFTEAFFGQGTRLTVV.

In this sample, this clonotype turned up a few times. The rearrangement joins TRBV7-9 to TRBJ2-7, with no clear D. Germline lookup yields CDR1 SEHNR and CDR2 FQNEAQ (reference sequence). CDR3 length equals 14 residues. The V gene lost 0 bases and the J gene lost 3 bases, with 9 bases spanning the gap. The CDR3 nucleotides are TGTGCCAGCAGCTTAGCCAATATCTTCTACGAGCAGTACTTC. This gives the protein CASSLANIFYEQYF.

The DNA of the CDR3 is TGCAGTGCTAGAGGGACAGGGTCGACTGAAGCTTTCTTT. The encoded protein is CSARGTGSTEAFF. V is TRBV20-1 and J is TRBJ1-1, with TRBD1 matching 8 bases. The V gene end was trimmed by 1 base and the J gene end by 5 bases; junction bases not matched to a gene: 3. The germline V gene has CDR1 DFQATT and CDR2 SNEGSKA (reference sequence). This CDR3 is built from 13 residues.